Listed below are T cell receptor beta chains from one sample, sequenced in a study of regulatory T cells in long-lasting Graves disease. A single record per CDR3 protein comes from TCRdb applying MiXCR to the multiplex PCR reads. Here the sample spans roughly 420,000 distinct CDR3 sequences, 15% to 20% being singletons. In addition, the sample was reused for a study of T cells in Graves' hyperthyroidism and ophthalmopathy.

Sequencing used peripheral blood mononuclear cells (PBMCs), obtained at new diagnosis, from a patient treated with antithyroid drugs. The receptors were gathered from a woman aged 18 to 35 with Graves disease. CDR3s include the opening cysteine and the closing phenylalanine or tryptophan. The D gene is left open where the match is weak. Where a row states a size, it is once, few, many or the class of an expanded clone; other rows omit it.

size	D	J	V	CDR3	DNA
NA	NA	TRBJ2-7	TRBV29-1	CSVEITNEQYF	TGCAGCGTTGAAATCACAAACGAGCAGTACTTC
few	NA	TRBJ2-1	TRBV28	CASSSSRGAGGPSGAPNEQFF	TGTGCCAGCAGTTCCAGCCGGGGGGCAGGGGGCCCTAGCGGGGCCCCCAATGAGCAGTTCTTC
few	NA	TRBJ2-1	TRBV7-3	CASSSQDSYNEQFF	TGTGCCAGCAGCTCACAAGACAGCTACAATGAGCAGTTCTTC
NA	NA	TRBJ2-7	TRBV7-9	CASSHSEGDLSYEQYF	TGTGCCAGCAGCCACTCGGAGGGCGACCTCTCCTACGAGCAGTACTTC
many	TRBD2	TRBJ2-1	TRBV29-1	CSVEDRGLAGLAQFF	TGCAGCGTTGAAGATCGGGGACTAGCGGGACTGGCGCAGTTCTTC
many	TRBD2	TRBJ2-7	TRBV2	CASSVTSGMAYEQYF	TGTGCCAGCAGTGTGACTAGCGGGATGGCCTACGAGCAGTACTTC
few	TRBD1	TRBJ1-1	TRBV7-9	CASTRDAGGETEAFF	TGTGCCAGCACCCGGGACGCAGGGGGAGAGACTGAAGCTTTCTTT
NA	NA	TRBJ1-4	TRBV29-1	CSVLGSLGEKLFF	TGCAGCGTCCTCGGGTCTCTCGGGGAAAAACTGTTTTTT
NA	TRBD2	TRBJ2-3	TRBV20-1	CSASTGLAGVGDTQYF	TGCAGTGCTAGTACGGGACTAGCGGGAGTGGGAGATACGCAGTATTTT
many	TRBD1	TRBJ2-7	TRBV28	CASRPDRAEQYF	TGTGCCAGCAGACCCGACAGGGCGGAGCAGTACTTC
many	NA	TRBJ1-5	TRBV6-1	CASTWTAINQPQHF	TGTGCCAGCACCTGGACGGCCATTAATCAGCCCCAGCATTTT
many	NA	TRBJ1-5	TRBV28	CASNWGNQPQHF	TGTGCCAGCAATTGGGGCAATCAGCCCCAGCATTTT
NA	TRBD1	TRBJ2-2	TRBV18	CASSQRQGNTGELFF	TGTGCCAGCTCTCAACGACAGGGCAACACCGGGGAGCTGTTTTTT
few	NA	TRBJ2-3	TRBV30	CAWSVSPILNTQYF	TGTGCCTGGAGTGTCTCCCCCATTTTAAATACGCAGTATTTT
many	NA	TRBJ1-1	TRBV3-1	CASSQDIQNTEAFF	TGTGCCAGCAGCCAAGATATACAGAACACTGAAGCTTTCTTT
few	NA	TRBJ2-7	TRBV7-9	CASSQNGRTYEQYF	TGTGCCAGCAGCCAGAACGGCCGAACCTACGAGCAGTACTTC
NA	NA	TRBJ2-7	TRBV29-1	CSVETRNAYEQYF	TGCAGCGTTGAAACTCGCAACGCCTACGAGCAGTACTTC
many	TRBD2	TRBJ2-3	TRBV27	CASSHPAGGSTDTQYF	TGTGCCAGCAGCCACCCGGCGGGAGGGAGCACAGATACGCAGTATTTT